The source of this TCR beta chain is a study of blood T cell repertoires in COVID-19. Study background: Sources were T cells, B-cell-depleted T cells, or PBMCs; the material itself was cDNA or gDNA.

This clone was observed at least ten times. As handled by the study authors: Reference gene primer amplification gave estimated nucleated cell counts. Assay used: immunoSEQ multiplex PCR; TCRdb lists only in-frame clones, some missing. V and J calls and clone size are as listed in that table; D and trimming were resolved from the DNA. The sample shows 300,000 to 350,000 clones, about 87% of them seen only once. The Seattle patients, enrolled during active infection, were followed longitudinally. The specimen was peripheral blood. The receptor comes from a woman in her 30s with COVID-19, enrolled during active disease.

The CDR3 is CASSLVVGYGYTF. For the CDR3, the DNA is TGTGCCAGCAGCTTGGTAGTTGGCTATGGCTACACCTTC. The chain joins TRBV5-4 to TRBJ1-2; D is uncertain. In germline, CDR1 is SGHNT, CDR2 YYREEE (reference sequence). The V end lost 0 bases, the J end lost 4 bases, and 7 bases lay between the germline ends. The CDR3 totals 13 residues.